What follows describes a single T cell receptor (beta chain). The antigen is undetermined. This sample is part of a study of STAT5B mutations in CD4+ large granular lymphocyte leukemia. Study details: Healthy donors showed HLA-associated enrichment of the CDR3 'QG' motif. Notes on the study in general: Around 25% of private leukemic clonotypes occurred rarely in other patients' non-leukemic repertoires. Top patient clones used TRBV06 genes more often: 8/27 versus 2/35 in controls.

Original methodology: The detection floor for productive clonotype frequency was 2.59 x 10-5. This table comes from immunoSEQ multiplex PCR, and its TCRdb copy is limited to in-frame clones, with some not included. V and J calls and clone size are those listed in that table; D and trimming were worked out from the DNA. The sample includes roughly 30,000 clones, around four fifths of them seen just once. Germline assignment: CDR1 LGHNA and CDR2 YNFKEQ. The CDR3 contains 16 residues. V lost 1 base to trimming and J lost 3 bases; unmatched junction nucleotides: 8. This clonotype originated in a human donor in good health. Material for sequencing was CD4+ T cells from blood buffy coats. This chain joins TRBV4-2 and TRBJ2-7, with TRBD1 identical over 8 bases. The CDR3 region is CASSQGWTGINYEQYF. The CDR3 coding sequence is TGTGCCAGCAGCCAAGGGTGGACAGGGATAAACTACGAGCAGTACTTC.